Presented here are 13 T cell receptor beta chains from one specimen sequenced in a study of blood T cell repertoires in COVID-19. Libraries were prepared by immunoSEQ multiplex PCR; TCRdb keeps only in-frame clonotypes and omits some of them. This sample has hundreds of thousands of clones; 70% to 85% occur once, and the top ten carry 4.9%. Material: peripheral blood. These receptors came from an elderly woman with active or convalescent COVID-19.

The rearrangement uses TRBV3-1 (or the pseudogene TRBV3-2) and TRBJ1-1, with a possible D match to TRBD1 (6 bases). CDR3 length equals 14 residues. Germline assignment: CDR1 LGHDT and CDR2 YNNKEL (reference sequence). V dropped 4 bases and J dropped 4 bases, with 13 bases sitting between them. This CDR3 is CASSLQGIGTEAFF. The CDR3 region has the DNA TGTGCCAGCAGCCTACAGGGTATCGGCACTGAAGCTTTCTTT.

The rearrangement uses TRBV28 and TRBJ1-3; possible D gene TRBD1, 6 bases. Germline V gene data show CDR1 as MDHEN and CDR2 as SYDVKM. With 1 base removed from V and 0 bases from J, the gap between germline ends came to 10 bases. The CDR3 sequence is 16 residues long. CDR3 region: CASSLSQGNSGNTIYF. CDR3 nucleotide sequence: TGTGCCAGCAGTTTATCACAGGGTAACTCTGGAAACACCATATATTTT.

CDR3 nucleotides: TGTGCCAGCAGCTTGGTTAGGGGAACTGAAGCTTTCTTT. This translates into CASSLVRGTEAFF. V gene TRBV5-6 combines with J gene TRBJ1-1; TRBD1 might be the D (5 bases). V lost 0 bases and J lost 5, with 8 bases in between. Germline V lookup: CDR1 SGHDT, CDR2 YYEEEE. The CDR3 covers 13 residues.

Only one count was recorded for this clone. The rearrangement joins TRBV18 to TRBJ1-1; 10 bases are a match to TRBD1. CDR3 length: 16 residues. CDR1 and CDR2 (germline): KGHSH, LQKENI. The V and J ends lost 3 bases and 5 bases, in that order; junction bases with no gene match: 9. The chain's CDR3 is CASSPPGQGLRTEAFF. In nucleotides, the CDR3 is TGTGCCAGCTCACCCCCGGGACAGGGGCTGCGGACTGAAGCTTTCTTT.

In this sample, this clone turned up a few times. The V and J genes are TRBV5-1 and TRBJ2-5, with D perhaps TRBD1 (5 bases). V was clipped by 1 base and J by 5 bases, with 9 bases between them. Per germline, CDR1 SGHRS and CDR2 YFSETQ. The CDR3 runs 13 residues. CDR3: CASSLFGAETQYF. CDR3 sequence (DNA): TGCGCCAGCAGCTTGTTTGGGGCGGAGACCCAGTACTTC.

The chain couples TRBV5-6 to TRBJ2-1; 10 bases line up with TRBD1. Trimming at V came to 0 bases and at J to 9 bases, leaving 12 bases not matched to a gene. In germline, CDR1 is SGHDT, CDR2 YYEEEE. The CDR3 runs 17 residues. The CDR3 DNA is TGTGCCAGCAGCTTGGGAGGTCGACAGGGGGCGGCGGGTGAGCAGTTCTTC. Translated, it gives CASSLGGRQGAAGEQFF.

The chain links TRBV14 to TRBJ1-1; D uncertain. This CDR3 is built from 14 residues. V lost 2 bases and J 1 base, leaving 8 bases between the germline ends. Germline assignment: CDR1 SGHDN and CDR2 FVKESK. The CDR3 loop is CASSQNVRNTEAFF. The DNA of the CDR3 is TGTGCCAGCAGCCAAAATGTCAGGAACACTGAAGCTTTCTTT.

This clone has a single count. V and J are TRBV2 and TRBJ1-5, with 7 bases lining up with TRBD1. The V gene's germline CDR1 is SNHLY and CDR2 FYNNEI. The V segment lost 5 bases and the J segment 6 bases; nucleotides outside the gene matches: 7. This CDR3 is built from 14 residues. The CDR3: CASSPQGKSQPQHF. The CDR3 DNA is TGTGCCAGCAGTCCACAGGGGAAGAGTCAGCCCCAGCATTTT.

The chain combines TRBV27 with TRBJ2-1, with 7 positions matching TRBD1. Germline CDR1 is MNHEY and CDR2 is SMNVEV (reference sequence). The V and J ends lost 5 bases and 3 bases, in that order; junction bases with no gene match: 4. CDR3 length: 14 amino acids. The DNA for the CDR3 is TGTGCCAGCAGTCGTTGGGACAGCTACAATGAGCAGTTCTTC. Its protein is CASSRWDSYNEQFF.

This clone has just a few counts. The J gene is TRBJ1-1, the V gene TRBV28, with 9 bases fitting TRBD1. The germline CDR1 and CDR2 sequences are MDHEN and SYDVKM. The CDR3 has 16 amino acids. V was pared by 1 base and J by 1 base, with 4 bases of the junction left unmatched. The CDR3 loop reads CASSLSGQGWNTEAFF. DNA of the CDR3: TGTGCCAGCAGTTTATCGGGACAGGGATGGAACACTGAAGCTTTCTTT.

Comments on this clone: Different DNA sequences within this sample yield the same CDR3. The chain recombines TRBV5-1 with TRBJ2-6, with a tentative D call TRBD1 (5 bases). The V end was cut by 8 bases, the J end by 0 bases, with 9 bases between. CDR3 length: 14 residues. Germline assignment: CDR1 SGHRS and CDR2 YFSETQ. The chain's CDR3 is CASRDSSGANVLTF. The CDR3 bases are TGCGCCAGTAGAGACAGCTCTGGGGCCAACGTCCTGACTTTC.

The chain recombines TRBV4-2 with TRBJ1-2; 8 bases agree with TRBD1. V trimming: 0 bases; J trimming: 3 bases; junction bases outside the gene matches: 0. This CDR3 has 14 residues. The germline V gene has CDR1 LGHNA and CDR2 YNFKEQ. The CDR3 is CASSQETGDYGYTF. Here the CDR3 DNA reads TGTGCCAGCAGCCAAGAGACAGGGGACTATGGCTACACCTTC.

This chain joins TRBV19 and TRBJ2-6; D is perhaps TRBD2 (7 bases). V shed 2 bases and J shed 0 bases, with 17 bases lying between them. The CDR3 has 19 amino acids. The V gene's germline CDR1 is LNHDA and CDR2 SQIVND (reference sequence). The CDR3 loop reads CASSISVGGAPSGANVLTF. CDR3 nucleotide sequence: TGTGCCAGTAGTATATCTGTGGGGGGGGCCCCCTCTGGGGCCAACGTCCTGACTTTC.